Listed below are T cell receptor beta chains from one sample, sequenced in a study of Graves' ophthalmopathy and Graves' hyperthyroidism. TCRdb passed the multiplex PCR reads through MiXCR, listing each CDR3 protein once. The sample lists 400,000 to 450,000 distinct CDR3 sequences, around 20% seen once, with around 3.2% in the top ten. The specimen was peripheral blood. The source of these receptors is a woman aged 18 to 35 with stable Graves' hyperthyroidism. Both conserved end residues are trimmed from each CDR3. Each record gives: J gene, D gene, V gene, CDR3 protein. D genes are given only for firm matches.

>TRBJ2-5|.|TRBV6-1
ASGRTQETQY
>TRBJ1-1|.|TRBV7-8
ASSRVGTEAF
>TRBJ1-1|.|TRBV12-3/TRBV12-4
ASSLGPAGLNTEAF
>TRBJ1-2|TRBD1|TRBV15
ATSRGATGVYGYT
>TRBJ2-7|TRBD2|TRBV20-1
SAPLAGDSYEQY
>TRBJ1-6|TRBD1|TRBV6-2/TRBV6-3
ASSSDRGRPNSPLH
>TRBJ2-2|TRBD2|TRBV6-1
ASSEGTSGNTGELF
>TRBJ2-7|TRBD2|TRBV12-3/TRBV12-4
ASSPLAGGGEQY
>TRBJ2-5|TRBD1|TRBV24-1
ATSDSPGTAKRPSTPY
>TRBJ2-7|TRBD1|TRBV12-3/TRBV12-4
ASKKGQGIYEQY
>TRBJ2-5|.|TRBV5-1
ASSDDRAQETQY
>TRBJ1-1|.|TRBV6-1
ASSIGGENTEAF
>TRBJ1-1|.|TRBV7-9
ASSLEPRTEGF
>TRBJ2-5|TRBD1|TRBV12-3/TRBV12-4
ASRRQGMGETQY
>TRBJ1-1|.|TRBV30
AWSQNWDTEAF
>TRBJ1-5|.|TRBV6-5
ASSYSSRSNQPQH
>TRBJ1-2|TRBD1|TRBV7-9
ASSFGTGANYGYT
>TRBJ1-5|.|TRBV6-1
ASSARGSSGTGRNQPQH
>TRBJ2-5|.|TRBV15
ATSYGGASQETQY
>TRBJ2-7|.|TRBV6-1
ASSHRANYEQY
>TRBJ2-7|.|TRBV5-1
ASSRGPPMAYEQY
>TRBJ2-7|.|TRBV6-2/TRBV6-3
ASSYRGHYEQY
>TRBJ2-7|TRBD1|TRBV13
ASSFGLGQVNEQY
>TRBJ1-2|TRBD1|TRBV6-1
ASRTLTGSGYT